This is a list of T cell receptor beta chains from one sample in a study of T-cell reconstitution after alpha-beta-depleted transplantation in children. TCRdb independently ran MiXCR on the PCR reads; one entry per CDR3 protein. The sample has about 340,000 distinct CDR3 sequences, over 9% seen once. The sample was PBMCs from the stem cell graft donor, taken from the stem cell graft. The source of these receptors is a human donor who donated a stem cell graft to a child with acute lymphoblastic leukemia. CDR3s include the opening cysteine and the closing phenylalanine or tryptophan. The order of the fields is J gene, V gene, clone size, CDR3 protein. Only some rows state a clone size, as once, few, many or a class for expanded clones.

>TRBJ2-7|TRBV10-3|few
CASGLAGFREQYF
>TRBJ2-7|TRBV10-3|NA
CAISEPSGRSYEQYF
>TRBJ2-2|TRBV12-3/TRBV12-4|NA
CASSPYRAENTGELFF
>TRBJ2-1|TRBV25-1|few
CASTVTGGNEQFF
>TRBJ1-2|TRBV20-1|few
CSAITGSYGYTF
>TRBJ2-2|TRBV28|few
CASRRRVEAGELFF
>TRBJ2-5|TRBV12-3/TRBV12-4|few
CASSPVRGRETQYF
>TRBJ1-5|TRBV4-1|NA
CASSQPGRGREGQPQHF
>TRBJ2-1|TRBV20-1|few
CSARLAGTSYNEQFF
>TRBJ2-1|TRBV20-1|NA
CSASLPGAAAWQFF
>TRBJ2-2|TRBV18|many
CASSPGLADTGELFF
>TRBJ2-2|TRBV3-1|NA
CASSRILAGGSGELFF
>TRBJ2-4|TRBV11-2|many
CASSTLGQALAKNIQYF
>TRBJ2-1|TRBV7-9|many
CASSFSGAFYNEQFF
>TRBJ1-5|TRBV5-1|many
CASSQDTNQPQHF
>TRBJ2-5|TRBV29-1|few
CSVRQGKYQETQYF
>TRBJ2-5|TRBV5-1|NA
CASSSHWTSRETQYF
>TRBJ2-5|TRBV12-3/TRBV12-4|few
CATTGVLDQETQYF
>TRBJ1-2|TRBV12-3/TRBV12-4|few
CASSPGGSGYTF
>TRBJ2-1|TRBV21-1|few
CANDSTHEQFF
>TRBJ1-1|TRBV5-1|few
CASSLTVTVNTEAFF
>TRBJ2-1|TRBV4-1|NA
CASSRDTSTLYNEQFF
>TRBJ2-7|TRBV20-1|few
CSAKKREEGVF
>TRBJ2-5|TRBV7-8|once
CASSLALDIRYQETQYF
>TRBJ2-1|TRBV27|few
CASSTPGQGGYEQFF
>TRBJ2-2|TRBV30|few
CAWSSLNTGELFF
>TRBJ1-1|TRBV6-2/TRBV6-3|NA
CASSLQINTEAFF
>TRBJ2-5|TRBV29-1|few
CSVLGLAGLQETQYF
>TRBJ1-3|TRBV4-1|few
CASSRANPGASGNTIYF
>TRBJ2-3|TRBV28|few
CASGEPKRDTQYF
>TRBJ1-2|TRBV18|few
CASSPEVGLAYGYTF
>TRBJ1-1|TRBV20-1|few
CSALSGTRSTEAFF
>TRBJ2-7|TRBV5-5|many
CASSLGPFYEQYF